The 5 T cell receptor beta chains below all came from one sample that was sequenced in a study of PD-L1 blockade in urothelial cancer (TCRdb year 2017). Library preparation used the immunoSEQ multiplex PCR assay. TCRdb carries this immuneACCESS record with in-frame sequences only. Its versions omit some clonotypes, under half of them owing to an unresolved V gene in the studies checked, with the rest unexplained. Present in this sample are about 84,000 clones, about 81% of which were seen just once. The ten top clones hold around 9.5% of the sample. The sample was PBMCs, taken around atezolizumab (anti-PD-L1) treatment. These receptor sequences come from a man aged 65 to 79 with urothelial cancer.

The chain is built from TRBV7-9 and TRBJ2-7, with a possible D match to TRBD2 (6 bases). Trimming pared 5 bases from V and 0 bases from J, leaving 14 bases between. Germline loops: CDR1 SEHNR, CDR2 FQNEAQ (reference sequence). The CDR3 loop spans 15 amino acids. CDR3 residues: CASSPTSANSYEQYF. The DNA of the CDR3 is TGTGCCAGCAGCCCGACTAGTGCGAACTCCTACGAGCAGTACTTC.

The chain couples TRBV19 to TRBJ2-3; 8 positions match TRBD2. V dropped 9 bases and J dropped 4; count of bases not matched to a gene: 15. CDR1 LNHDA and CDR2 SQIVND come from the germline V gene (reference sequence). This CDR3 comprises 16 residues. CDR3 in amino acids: CASSSTAGGAPDTQYF. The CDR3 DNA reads TGTGCCAGCTCGTCGACAGCCGGGGGGGCCCCAGATACGCAGTATTTT.

In nucleotides, the CDR3 is TGTGCTAGTGGCTCGGGACTCACCGGCAATCAGCCCCAGCATTTT. As protein: CASGSGLTGNQPQHF. J is TRBJ1-5 and V is TRBV12-5, with a possible D match to TRBD1 (5 bases). The length of the CDR3 is 15 residues. Trimming took off 6 bases at V and 2 bases at J, with 14 bases between the two ends. CDR1 and CDR2 (germline): LGHNT, FRNRAP.

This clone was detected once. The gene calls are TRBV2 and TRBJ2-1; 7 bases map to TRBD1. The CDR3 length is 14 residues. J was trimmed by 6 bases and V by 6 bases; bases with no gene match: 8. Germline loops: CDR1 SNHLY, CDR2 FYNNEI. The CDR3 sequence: CASRGDRVGNEQFF. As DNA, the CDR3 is TGTGCCAGCAGGGGAGACAGGGTGGGCAATGAGCAGTTCTTC.

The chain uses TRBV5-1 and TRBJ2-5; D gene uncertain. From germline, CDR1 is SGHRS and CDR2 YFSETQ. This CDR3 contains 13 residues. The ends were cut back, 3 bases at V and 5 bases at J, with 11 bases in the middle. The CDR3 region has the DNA TGCGCCAGCAGCTCCCACTCACTCGAGACCCAGTACTTC. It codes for CASSSHSLETQYF.